This T cell receptor (beta chain) was sequenced during a study of CD8+ T cells in alopecia areata (dated by TCRdb to the late 2010s). With regard to the full study: To study T cell clonal expansion in alopecia areata, the researchers applied high-throughput TCRbeta sequencing to both the C3H/HeJ mouse model and human patients. On the human side, TCRbeta sequencing was run on scalp tissue and on sorted CD4+ and CD8+ peripheral blood T cells from healthy controls and from alopecia areata patients with either patchy or totalis/universalis disease. Clonality in the scalp was compared among normal scalp (n=4), patchy alopecia areata scalp (n=8), and alopecia totalis/universalis scalp (n=8). RNA was extracted with the PAXgene miRNA kit for fixed scalp, the miRNeasy kit for PBMCs, and the RNeasy kit for mouse skin. immunoSEQ multiplex PCR using 35 Vbeta forward primers and 13 Jbeta reverse primers was used to amplify TCRbeta CDR3 regions.

Looking up the germline V gene yields CDR1 MGHRA and CDR2 YSYEKL. Trimming at the junction amounts to 0 bases on V and 6 bases on J, and the germline ends lie 14 bases apart. The CDR3 runs 15 residues from the cysteine to the phenylalanine. The entry retains the CDR3 DNA only, 45 bases that are in frame from base 1. PBMCs were isolated by density centrifugation and stained for CD3, CD4 and CD8, and CD4+ and CD8+ T cells were sorted on a FACSAria. Scalp biopsies and blood samples were obtained from unaffected controls. The library came from the immunoSEQ multiplex PCR assay. RNA was extracted from all samples and reverse transcribed into cDNA as template for TCR sequencing. SuperScript III was used to make first-strand cDNA, primed with a 2:1 mix of oligo-dT and random hexamers. Amplification bias was assessed with a synthetic immune receptor repertoire, and residual bias was removed computationally. The authors processed their data as follows. After raw reads were preprocessed to remove errors, the CDR3 was defined following IMGT conventions as running from the conserved cysteine to phenylalanine. Clonality was computed as 1 minus the Shannon entropy, with the entropy normalized by log2 of the number of productive unique TCRs. Scalp TCRbeta sequences were cross-referenced with sorted blood CD4 and CD8 repertoires so that the CD4 or CD8 identity of scalp clones could be inferred. In TCRdb, the immuneACCESS table is reduced to in-frame sequences with V and J assigned. These tables do not hold every clone; where another copy was compared, an unresolved V gene accounts for under half, and the others remain unexplained. V, J and clone size reflect that table, while D and trimming were determined from the DNA. The sample table records about 140,000 clones; more than 55% of these occur just once. Just over 35% of the sample goes to the ten largest clones.

To note about this clone: What antigen it recognizes has not been identified. One base away there is no much larger clone; base qualities are not given.

Beyond this particular receptor, the publication reports: Resident alphabeta T cells in normal human skin are also sequenced, complicating scalp TCR repertoire analysis, unlike mouse skin dominated by gammadelta T cells. Compared with mice, TCR sequences shared between patients were less clear, possibly partly because of HLA diversity across the patient population. Higher clonality and more expanded CD8+ clones were observed in lesional scalp than in normal scalp, particularly in alopecia totalis/universalis, a finding suggestive of antigenic drive.

The V and J genes are TRBV4-1 and TRBJ2-5, with the identity of the D gene unclear. This TCR came from a human donor in good health. Sequencing was performed on CD8+ T cells sorted from blood. The bases are TGCGCCAGCAGCCAAGATCTTCCATCCAAAAAGACCCAGTACTTC. Translated, it reads CASSQDLPSKKTQYF.